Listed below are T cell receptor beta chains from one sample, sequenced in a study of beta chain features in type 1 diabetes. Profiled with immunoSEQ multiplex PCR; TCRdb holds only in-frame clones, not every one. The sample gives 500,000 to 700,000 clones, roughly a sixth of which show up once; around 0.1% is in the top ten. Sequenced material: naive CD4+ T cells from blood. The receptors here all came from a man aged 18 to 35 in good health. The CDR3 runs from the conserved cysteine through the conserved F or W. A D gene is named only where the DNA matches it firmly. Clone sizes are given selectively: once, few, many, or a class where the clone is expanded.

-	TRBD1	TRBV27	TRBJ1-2	CASSLLSLRMRTGTGLYYGYTF	TGTGCCAGCAGTTTATTAAGTCTTCGGATGCGAACCGGGACAGGGTTATACTATGGCTACACCTTC
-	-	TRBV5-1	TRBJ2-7	CASSLEWSASKYF	TGCGCCAGCAGCTTGGAATGGTCGGCTAGCAAGTACTTC
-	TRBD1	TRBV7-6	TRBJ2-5	CASSRTGLVETQYF	TGTGCCAGCAGCAGGACAGGGCTTGTAGAGACCCAGTACTTC
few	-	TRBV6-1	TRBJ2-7	CASQVLKGTYEQYF	TGTGCCAGCCAAGTCCTTAAGGGGACCTACGAGCAGTACTTC
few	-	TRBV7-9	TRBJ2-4	CASSSRGNIQYF	TGTGCCAGCAGTTCACGAGGGAACATTCAGTACTTC
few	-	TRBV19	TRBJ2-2	CASSISGARVTGELFF	TGTGCCAGTAGTATATCGGGGGCAAGGGTCACCGGGGAGCTGTTTTTT
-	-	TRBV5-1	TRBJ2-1	CASSLYLTREGNEQFF	TGCGCCAGCAGCTTGTATCTTACGAGGGAAGGCAATGAGCAGTTCTTC
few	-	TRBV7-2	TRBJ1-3	CASRYRAGNTIYF	TGTGCCAGCAGGTACAGGGCCGGAAACACCATATATTTT
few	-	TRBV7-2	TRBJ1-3	CASSWGPSSGNTIYF	TGTGCCAGCAGCTGGGGACCCAGCTCTGGAAACACCATATATTTT
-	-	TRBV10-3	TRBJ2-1	CAISQAVNEQFF	TGTGCCATCAGCCAAGCCGTTAATGAGCAGTTCTTC
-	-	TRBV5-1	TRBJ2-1	CASSLVVRYNEQFF	TGCGCCAGCAGCTTGGTTGTCAGATACAATGAGCAGTTCTTC
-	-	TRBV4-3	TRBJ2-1	CASSQDPGTLGEQFF	TGCGCCAGCAGCCAAGATCCCGGGACCCTTGGTGAGCAGTTCTTC
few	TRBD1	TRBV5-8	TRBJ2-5	CASSRTGTEETQYF	TGTGCCAGCAGCCGAACCGGGACAGAAGAGACCCAGTACTTC
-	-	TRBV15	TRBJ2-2	CATSRDLGTPLSTNTGELFF	TGTGCCACCAGCAGAGATTTAGGGACACCCTTAAGTACGAACACCGGGGAGCTGTTTTTT
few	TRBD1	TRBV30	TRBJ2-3	CAWRDRVYSWYF	TGTGCCTGGCGGGACAGGGTATATTCATGGTATTTT
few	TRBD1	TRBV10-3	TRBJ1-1	CAISLPPGQGTPEAFF	TGTGCCATCAGCCTGCCACCGGGACAGGGGACACCTGAAGCTTTCTTT
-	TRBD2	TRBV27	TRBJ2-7	CASSLLAGRDEQYF	TGTGCCAGCAGTTTACTAGCGGGAAGGGATGAGCAGTACTTC
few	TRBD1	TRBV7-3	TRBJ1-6	CASSLTGGDSPLHF	TGTGCCAGCAGCTTAACAGGGGGCGATTCACCCCTCCACTTT
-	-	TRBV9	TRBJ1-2	CASSVTPGGDYGYTF	TGTGCCAGCAGCGTTACTCCCGGCGGGGACTATGGCTACACCTTC
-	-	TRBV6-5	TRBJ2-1	CASTRPQRNEQFF	TGTGCCAGCACCCGACCCCAGCGGAATGAGCAGTTCTTC
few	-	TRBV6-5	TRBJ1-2	CASSYSSRTPYTF	TGTGCCAGCAGTTACTCCTCCAGGACCCCTTACACCTTC
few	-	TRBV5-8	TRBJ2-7	CASSLGVYEQYF	TGTGCCAGCAGCTTGGGTGTCTACGAGCAGTACTTC
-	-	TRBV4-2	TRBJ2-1	CASSQASLALSYNEQFF	TGTGCCAGCAGCCAAGCATCTCTAGCCCTCTCCTACAATGAGCAGTTCTTC
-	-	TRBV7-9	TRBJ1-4	CASSRLAIEKLFF	TGTGCCAGCAGCCGCTTGGCTATTGAAAAACTGTTTTTT
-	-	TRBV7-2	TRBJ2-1	CASSAIYEQFF	TGTGCCAGCAGCGCGATCTATGAGCAGTTCTTC
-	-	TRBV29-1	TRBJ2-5	CSVELGGRETQYF	TGCAGCGTTGAATTGGGGGGGCGGGAGACCCAGTACTTC
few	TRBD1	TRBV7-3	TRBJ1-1	CASSYNRGDTEAFF	TGTGCCAGCAGCTATAACAGGGGGGACACTGAAGCTTTCTTT
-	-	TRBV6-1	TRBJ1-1	CASPGLTEAFF	TGTGCCAGCCCCGGGCTCACTGAAGCTTTCTTT
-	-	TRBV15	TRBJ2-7	CATSRDFPTGRSYEQYF	TGTGCCACCAGCAGAGATTTTCCCACAGGGCGCTCCTACGAGCAGTACTTC
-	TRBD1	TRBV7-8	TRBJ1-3	CASSLALPDRPGNTIYF	TGTGCCAGCAGCTTAGCCTTACCGGACAGGCCTGGAAACACCATATATTTT
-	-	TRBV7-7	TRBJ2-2	CASTIGTGELFF	TGTGCTAGCACCATAGGGACCGGGGAGCTGTTTTTT
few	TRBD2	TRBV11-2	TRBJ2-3	CASSPSGGITDTQYF	TGTGCCAGCAGCCCTAGCGGGGGAATCACAGATACGCAGTATTTT
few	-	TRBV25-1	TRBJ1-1	CASRGRNTEAFF	TGTGCCAGCAGGGGTCGGAACACTGAAGCTTTCTTT
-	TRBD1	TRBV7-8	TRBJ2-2	CASSTGQGALSGELFF	TGTGCCAGCAGCACCGGACAGGGGGCGCTTTCCGGGGAGCTGTTTTTT
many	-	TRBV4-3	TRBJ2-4	CASSQDGGAKNIQYF	TGCGCCAGCAGCCAAGACGGAGGAGCCAAAAACATTCAGTACTTC
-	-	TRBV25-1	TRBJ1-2	CASTKAGHRGSGYTF	TGTGCCAGCACCAAAGCGGGACATCGGGGATCTGGCTACACCTTC
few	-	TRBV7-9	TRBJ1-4	CASSGADEKLFF	TGTGCCAGCAGCGGCGCAGATGAAAAACTGTTTTTT
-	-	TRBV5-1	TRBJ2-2	CASSLSQTNTGELFF	TGCGCCAGCAGCTTGAGCCAGACGAACACCGGGGAGCTGTTTTTT
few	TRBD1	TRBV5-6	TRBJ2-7	CASSRWDRVYEQYF	TGTGCCAGCAGCCGCTGGGACAGGGTCTACGAGCAGTACTTC
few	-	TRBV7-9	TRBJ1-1	CASRRDKAAVWNTEAFF	TGTGCCAGCAGAAGGGACAAGGCAGCTGTATGGAACACTGAAGCTTTCTTT
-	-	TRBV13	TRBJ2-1	CASSCLLRFQTAPTSSYNEQFF	TGTGCCAGCAGCTGCCTATTAAGATTCCAGACAGCTCCTACGAGCTCCTACAATGAGCAGTTCTTC
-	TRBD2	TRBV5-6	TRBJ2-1	CASSLRLAGINEQFF	TGTGCCAGCAGCTTGAGGCTAGCGGGGATCAATGAGCAGTTCTTC
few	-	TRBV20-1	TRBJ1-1	CSARVAREAFF	TGCAGTGCTAGAGTGGCGAGAGAAGCTTTCTTT
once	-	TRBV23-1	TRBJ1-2	CASSQSWIRRGRYYGYTF	TGCGCCAGCAGTCAATCGTGGATAAGACGGGGGCGATACTATGGCTACACCTTC
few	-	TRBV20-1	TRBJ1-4	CSAKQEKLFF	TGCAGTGCTAAACAGGAAAAACTGTTTTTT
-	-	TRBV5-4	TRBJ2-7	CASSLLGFETYEQYF	TGTGCCAGCAGCTTGCTCGGCTTCGAAACCTACGAGCAGTACTTC
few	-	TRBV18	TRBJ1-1	CASSPDLGNTEAFF	TGTGCCAGCTCACCGGATCTGGGGAACACTGAAGCTTTCTTT
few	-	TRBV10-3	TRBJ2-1	CAISTLQRGNEQFF	TGTGCCATCAGTACCCTCCAGAGGGGCAATGAGCAGTTCTTC
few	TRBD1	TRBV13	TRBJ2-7	CASSPLTGKPYEQYF	TGTGCCAGCAGCCCATTGACAGGGAAGCCCTACGAGCAGTACTTC
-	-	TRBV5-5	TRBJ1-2	CASSQTDNYGYTF	TGTGCCAGCAGCCAGACGGATAACTATGGCTACACCTTC